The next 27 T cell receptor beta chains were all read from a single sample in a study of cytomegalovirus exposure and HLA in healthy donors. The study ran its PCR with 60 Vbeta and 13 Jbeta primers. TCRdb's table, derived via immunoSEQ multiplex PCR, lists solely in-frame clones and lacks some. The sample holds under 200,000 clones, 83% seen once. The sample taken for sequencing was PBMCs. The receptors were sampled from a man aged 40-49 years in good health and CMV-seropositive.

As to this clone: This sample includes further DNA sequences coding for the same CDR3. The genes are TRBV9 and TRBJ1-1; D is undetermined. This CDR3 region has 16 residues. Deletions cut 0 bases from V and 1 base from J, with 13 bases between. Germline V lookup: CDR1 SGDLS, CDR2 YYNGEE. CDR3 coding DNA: TGTGCCAGCAGCGTAGGTACAGACCTTAAGAACACTGAAGCTTTCTTT. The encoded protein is CASSVGTDLKNTEAFF.

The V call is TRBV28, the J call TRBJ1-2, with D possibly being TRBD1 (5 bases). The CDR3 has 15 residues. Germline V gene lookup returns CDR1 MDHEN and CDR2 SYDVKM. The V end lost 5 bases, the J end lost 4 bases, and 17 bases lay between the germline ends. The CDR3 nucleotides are TGTGCCAGCAGTACGGGTCCCCCTGGGGCCTATGGCTACACCTTC. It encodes CASSTGPPGAYGYTF.

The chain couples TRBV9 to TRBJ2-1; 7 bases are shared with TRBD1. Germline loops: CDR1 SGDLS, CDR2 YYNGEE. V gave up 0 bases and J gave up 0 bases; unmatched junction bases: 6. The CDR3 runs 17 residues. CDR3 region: CASSVGTGALSYNEQFF. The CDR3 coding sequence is TGTGCCAGCAGCGTAGGTACAGGGGCCCTCTCCTACAATGAGCAGTTCTTC. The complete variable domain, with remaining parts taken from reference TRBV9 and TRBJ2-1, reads DSGVTQTPKHLITATGQRVTLRCSPRSGDLSVYWYQQSLDQGLQFLIQYYNGEERAKGNILERFSAQQFPDLHSELNLSSLELGDSALYFCASSVGTGALSYNEQFFGPGTRLTVL.

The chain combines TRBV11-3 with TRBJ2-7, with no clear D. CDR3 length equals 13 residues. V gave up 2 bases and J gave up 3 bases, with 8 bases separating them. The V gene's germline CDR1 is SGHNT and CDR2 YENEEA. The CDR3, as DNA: TGTGCCAGCAGCTTAAGAGGAAACTACGAGCAGTACTTC. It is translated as CASSLRGNYEQYF.

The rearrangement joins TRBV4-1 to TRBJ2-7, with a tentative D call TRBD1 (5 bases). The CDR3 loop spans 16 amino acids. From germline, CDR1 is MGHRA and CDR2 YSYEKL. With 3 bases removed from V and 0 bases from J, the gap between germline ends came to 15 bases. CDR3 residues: CASSQLDTRSSYEQYF. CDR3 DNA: TGCGCCAGCAGCCAGCTGGACACAAGGAGCTCCTACGAGCAGTACTTC.

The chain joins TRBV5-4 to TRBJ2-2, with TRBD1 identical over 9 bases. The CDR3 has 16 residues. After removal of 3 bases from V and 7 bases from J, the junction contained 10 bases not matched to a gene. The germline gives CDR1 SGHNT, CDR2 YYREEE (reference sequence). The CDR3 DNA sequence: TGTGCCAGCAGCTCCCCCGGGACAGGGTTCGACGGGGAGCTGTTTTTT. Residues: CASSSPGTGFDGELFF.

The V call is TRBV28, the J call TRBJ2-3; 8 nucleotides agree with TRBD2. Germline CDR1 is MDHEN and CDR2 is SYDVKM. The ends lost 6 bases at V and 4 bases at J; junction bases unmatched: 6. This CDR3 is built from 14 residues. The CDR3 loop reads CASSGGRNPDTQYF. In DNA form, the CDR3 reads TGTGCCAGCAGCGGCGGGAGGAACCCAGATACGCAGTATTTT.

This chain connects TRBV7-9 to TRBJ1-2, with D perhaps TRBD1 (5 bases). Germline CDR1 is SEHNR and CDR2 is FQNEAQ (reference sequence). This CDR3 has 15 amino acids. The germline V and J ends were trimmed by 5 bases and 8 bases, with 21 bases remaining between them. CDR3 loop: CASSRPLAGLKGYTF. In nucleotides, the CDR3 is TGTGCCAGCAGCCGCCCCCTTGCGGGGCTCAAGGGCTACACCTTC.

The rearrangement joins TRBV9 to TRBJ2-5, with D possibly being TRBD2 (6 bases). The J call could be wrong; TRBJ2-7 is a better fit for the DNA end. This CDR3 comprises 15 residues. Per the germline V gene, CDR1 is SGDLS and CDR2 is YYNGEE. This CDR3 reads CASSVGGVYSYEQYF. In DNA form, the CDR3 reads TGTGCCAGCAGCGTGGGGGGAGTATACTCCTACGAGCAGTACTTC.

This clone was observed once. DNA of the CDR3: TGTGCCAGCAGTTTATCCCCCGGGGGAGACTATGGCTACACCTTC. It codes for CASSLSPGGDYGYTF. V is TRBV27 and J is TRBJ1-2; TRBD1 might be the D (5 bases). Germline V gene lookup returns CDR1 MNHEY and CDR2 SMNVEV (reference sequence). V lost 0 bases to trimming and J lost 3 bases, with 11 bases between them. This CDR3 spans 15 amino acids.

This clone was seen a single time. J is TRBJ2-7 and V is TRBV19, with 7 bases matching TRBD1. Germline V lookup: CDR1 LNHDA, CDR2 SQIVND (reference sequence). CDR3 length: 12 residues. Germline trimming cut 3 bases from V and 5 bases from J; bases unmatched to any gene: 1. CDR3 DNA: TGTGCCAGTAGTATGGGACAGCACGAGCAGTACTTC. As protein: CASSMGQHEQYF.

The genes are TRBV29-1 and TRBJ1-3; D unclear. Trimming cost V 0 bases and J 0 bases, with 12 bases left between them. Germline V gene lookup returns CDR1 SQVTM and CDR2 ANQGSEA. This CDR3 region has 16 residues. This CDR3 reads CSVEERPRNSGNTIYF. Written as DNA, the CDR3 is TGCAGCGTTGAAGAACGTCCCAGGAACTCTGGAAACACCATATATTTT.

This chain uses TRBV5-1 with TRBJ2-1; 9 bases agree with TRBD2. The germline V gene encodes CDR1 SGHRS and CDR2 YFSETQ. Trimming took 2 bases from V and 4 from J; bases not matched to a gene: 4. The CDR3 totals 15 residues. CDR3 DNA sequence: TGCGCCAGCAGCTTCTCTAGCGGGACTTACAATGAGCAGTTCTTC. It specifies CASSFSSGTYNEQFF.

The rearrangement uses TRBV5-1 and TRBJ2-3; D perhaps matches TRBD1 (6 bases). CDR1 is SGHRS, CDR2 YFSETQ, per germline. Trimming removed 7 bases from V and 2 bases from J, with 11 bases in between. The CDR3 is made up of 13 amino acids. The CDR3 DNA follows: TGCGCCAGCGGGACACCCGACACAGATACGCAGTATTTT. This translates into CASGTPDTDTQYF.

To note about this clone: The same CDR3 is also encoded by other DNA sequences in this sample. CDR3 bases: TGTGCCAGCAGCTCGGGTCTCTACGAGCAGTACTTC. Protein product: CASSSGLYEQYF. V usage is TRBV7-9 and J usage is TRBJ2-5; D call uncertain. Gene TRBJ2-7 matches the end of the DNA better, so the J call may be wrong. The CDR3 has 12 residues. Per the germline V gene, CDR1 is SEHNR and CDR2 is FQNEAQ (reference sequence).

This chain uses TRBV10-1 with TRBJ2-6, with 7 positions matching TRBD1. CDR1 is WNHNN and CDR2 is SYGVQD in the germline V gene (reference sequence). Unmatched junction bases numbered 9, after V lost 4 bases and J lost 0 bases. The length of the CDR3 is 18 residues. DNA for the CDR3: TGCGCCAGCAGTGGACCTAGGGACAGATTCTCTGGGGCCAACGTCCTGACTTTC. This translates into CASSGPRDRFSGANVLTF.

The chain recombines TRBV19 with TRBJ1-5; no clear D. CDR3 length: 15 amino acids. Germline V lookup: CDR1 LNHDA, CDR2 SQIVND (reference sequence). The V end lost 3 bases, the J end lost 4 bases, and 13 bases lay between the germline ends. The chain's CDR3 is CASSIGFGFNQPQHF. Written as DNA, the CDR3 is TGTGCCAGTAGTATTGGTTTCGGGTTTAATCAGCCCCAGCATTTT.

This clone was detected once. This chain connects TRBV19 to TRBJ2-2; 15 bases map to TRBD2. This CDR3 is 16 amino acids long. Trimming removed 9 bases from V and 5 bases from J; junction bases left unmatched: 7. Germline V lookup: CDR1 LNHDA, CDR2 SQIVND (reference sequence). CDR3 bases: TGTGCCAGGGGACTAGCGGGAGGTATTAGGACCGGGGAGCTGTTTTTT. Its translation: CARGLAGGIRTGELFF.

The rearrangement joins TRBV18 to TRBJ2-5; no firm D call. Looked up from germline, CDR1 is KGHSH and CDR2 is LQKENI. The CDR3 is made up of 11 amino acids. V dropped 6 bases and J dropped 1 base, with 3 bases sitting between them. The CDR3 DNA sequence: TGTGCCAGCTCCTCCCAAGAGACCCAGTACTTC. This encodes CASSSQETQYF.

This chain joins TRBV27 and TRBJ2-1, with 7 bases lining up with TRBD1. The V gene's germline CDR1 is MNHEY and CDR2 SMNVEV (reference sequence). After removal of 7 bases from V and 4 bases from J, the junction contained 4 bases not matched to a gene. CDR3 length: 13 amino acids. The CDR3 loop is CASKEGAYNEQFF. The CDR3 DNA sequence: TGTGCCAGCAAAGAGGGGGCGTACAATGAGCAGTTCTTC.

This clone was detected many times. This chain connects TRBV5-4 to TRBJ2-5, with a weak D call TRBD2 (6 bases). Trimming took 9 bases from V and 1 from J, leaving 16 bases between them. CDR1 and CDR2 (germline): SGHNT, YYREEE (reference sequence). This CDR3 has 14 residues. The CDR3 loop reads CATSSRGTQETQYF. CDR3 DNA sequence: TGTGCCACCTCCAGCCGGGGGACCCAAGAGACCCAGTACTTC.

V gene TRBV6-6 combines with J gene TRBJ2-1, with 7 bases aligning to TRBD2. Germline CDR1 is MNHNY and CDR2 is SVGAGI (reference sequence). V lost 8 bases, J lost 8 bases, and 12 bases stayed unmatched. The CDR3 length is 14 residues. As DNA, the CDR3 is TGTGCCAGCCGAACTAGCGATGGAGATTATGAGCAGTTCTTC. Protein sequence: CASRTSDGDYEQFF.

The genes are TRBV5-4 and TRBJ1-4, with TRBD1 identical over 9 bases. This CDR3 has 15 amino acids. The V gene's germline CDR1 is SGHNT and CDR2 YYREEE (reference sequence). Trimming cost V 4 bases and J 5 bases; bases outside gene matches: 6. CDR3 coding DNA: TGTGCCAGCAGCCGGCCGGGACAGGGCAATGAAAAACTGTTTTTT. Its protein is CASSRPGQGNEKLFF.

The CDR3 is CASNDRTGDNSPLHF. For the CDR3, the DNA is TGTGCCAGCAACGATAGGACAGGGGACAATTCACCCCTCCACTTT. This chain connects TRBV28 to TRBJ1-6, with TRBD1 identical over 9 bases. Per germline, CDR1 MDHEN and CDR2 SYDVKM. Trimming removed 7 bases from V and 7 bases from J; junction bases left unmatched: 8. The CDR3 loop spans 15 amino acids.

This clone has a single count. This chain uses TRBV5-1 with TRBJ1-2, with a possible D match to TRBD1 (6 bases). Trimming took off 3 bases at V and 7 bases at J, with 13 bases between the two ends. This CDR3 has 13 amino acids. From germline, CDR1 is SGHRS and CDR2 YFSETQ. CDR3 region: CASSSQQGSGYTF. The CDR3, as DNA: TGCGCCAGCAGCTCGCAACAGGGCTCTGGCTACACCTTC.

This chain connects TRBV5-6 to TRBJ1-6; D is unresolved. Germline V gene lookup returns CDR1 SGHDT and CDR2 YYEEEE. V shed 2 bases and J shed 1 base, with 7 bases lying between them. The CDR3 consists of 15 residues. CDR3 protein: CASSLTVSYNSPLHF. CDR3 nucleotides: TGTGCCAGCAGCTTAACGGTTTCCTATAATTCACCCCTCCACTTT.

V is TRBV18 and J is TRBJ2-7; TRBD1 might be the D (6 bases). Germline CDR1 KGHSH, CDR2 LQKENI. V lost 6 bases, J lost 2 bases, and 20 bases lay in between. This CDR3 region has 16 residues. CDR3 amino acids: CASSPNRVGIAYEQYF. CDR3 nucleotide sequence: TGTGCCAGCTCTCCCAACAGGGTAGGAATCGCCTACGAGCAGTACTTC.